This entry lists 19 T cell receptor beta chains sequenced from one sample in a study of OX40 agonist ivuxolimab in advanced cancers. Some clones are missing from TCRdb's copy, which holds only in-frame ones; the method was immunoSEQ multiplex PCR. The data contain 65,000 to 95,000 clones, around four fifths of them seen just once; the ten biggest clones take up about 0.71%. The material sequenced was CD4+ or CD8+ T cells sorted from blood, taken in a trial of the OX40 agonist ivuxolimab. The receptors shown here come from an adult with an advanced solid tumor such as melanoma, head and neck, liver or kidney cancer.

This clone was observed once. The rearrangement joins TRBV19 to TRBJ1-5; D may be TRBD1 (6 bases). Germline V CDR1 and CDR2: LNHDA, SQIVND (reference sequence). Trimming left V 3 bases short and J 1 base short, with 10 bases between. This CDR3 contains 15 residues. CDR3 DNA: TGTGCCAGTAGTATTTATACAGGGAGCAATCAGCCCCAGCATTTT. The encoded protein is CASSIYTGSNQPQHF.

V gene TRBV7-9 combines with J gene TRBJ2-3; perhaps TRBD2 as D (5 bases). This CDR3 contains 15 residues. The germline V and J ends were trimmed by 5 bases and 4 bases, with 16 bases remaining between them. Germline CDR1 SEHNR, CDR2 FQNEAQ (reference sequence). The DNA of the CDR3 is TGTGCCAGCAGCCTAACTAGTAAAGTTCCAGATACGCAGTATTTT. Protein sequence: CASSLTSKVPDTQYF.

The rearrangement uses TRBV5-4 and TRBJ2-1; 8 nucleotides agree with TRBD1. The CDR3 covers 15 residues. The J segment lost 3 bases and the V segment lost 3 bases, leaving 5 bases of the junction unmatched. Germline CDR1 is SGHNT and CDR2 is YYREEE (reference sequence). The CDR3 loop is CASSSYGQGYNEQFF. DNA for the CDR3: TGTGCCAGCAGCTCATACGGACAGGGCTACAATGAGCAGTTCTTC.

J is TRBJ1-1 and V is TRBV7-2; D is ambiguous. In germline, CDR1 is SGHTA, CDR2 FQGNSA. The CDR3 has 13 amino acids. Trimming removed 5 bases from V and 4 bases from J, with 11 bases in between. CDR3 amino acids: CASSPRPLTEAFF. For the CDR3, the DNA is TGTGCCAGCAGCCCCAGGCCGCTCACTGAAGCTTTCTTT.

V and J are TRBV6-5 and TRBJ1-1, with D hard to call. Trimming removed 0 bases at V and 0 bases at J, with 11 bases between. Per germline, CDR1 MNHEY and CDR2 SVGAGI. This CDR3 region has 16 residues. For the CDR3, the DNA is TGTGCCAGCAGTTACTCTTGGTTAAATCTGAACACTGAAGCTTTCTTT. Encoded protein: CASSYSWLNLNTEAFF.

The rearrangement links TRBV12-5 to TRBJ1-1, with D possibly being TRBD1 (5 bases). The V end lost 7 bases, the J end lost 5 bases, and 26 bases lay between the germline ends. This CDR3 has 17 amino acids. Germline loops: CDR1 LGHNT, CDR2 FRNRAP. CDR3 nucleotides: TGTGCTAGTGCCCGAATACGGATCATGGGGGGGTGGACTGAAGCTTTCTTT. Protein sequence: CASARIRIMGGWTEAFF.

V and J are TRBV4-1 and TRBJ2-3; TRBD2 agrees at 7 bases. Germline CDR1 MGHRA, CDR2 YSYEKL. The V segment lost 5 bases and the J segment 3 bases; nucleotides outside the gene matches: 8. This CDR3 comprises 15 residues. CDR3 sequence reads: CASSFRLAVTDTQYF. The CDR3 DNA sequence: TGCGCCAGCAGCTTCCGACTAGCCGTTACAGATACGCAGTATTTT.

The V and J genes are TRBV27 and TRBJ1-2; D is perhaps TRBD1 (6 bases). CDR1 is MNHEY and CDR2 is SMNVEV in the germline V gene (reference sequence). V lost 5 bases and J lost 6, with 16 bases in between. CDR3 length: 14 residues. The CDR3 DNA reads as TGTGCCAGCAGTCGAGCCGTACAGGGCAATGGCTACACCTTC. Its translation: CASSRAVQGNGYTF.

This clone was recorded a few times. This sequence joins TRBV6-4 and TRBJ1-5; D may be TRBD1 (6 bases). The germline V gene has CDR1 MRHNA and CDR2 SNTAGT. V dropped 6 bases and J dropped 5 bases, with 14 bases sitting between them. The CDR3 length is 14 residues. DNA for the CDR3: TGTGCCAGCAGGAGGTGGGGGGGCTATCAGCCCCAGCATTTT. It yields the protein CASRRWGGYQPQHF.

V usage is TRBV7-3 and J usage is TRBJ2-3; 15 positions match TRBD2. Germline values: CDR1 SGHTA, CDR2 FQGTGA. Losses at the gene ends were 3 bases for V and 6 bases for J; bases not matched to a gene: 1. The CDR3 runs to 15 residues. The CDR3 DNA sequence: TGTGCCAGCAGCTTCGGACTAGCGGGAGGGGATACGCAGTATTTT. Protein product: CASSFGLAGGDTQYF.

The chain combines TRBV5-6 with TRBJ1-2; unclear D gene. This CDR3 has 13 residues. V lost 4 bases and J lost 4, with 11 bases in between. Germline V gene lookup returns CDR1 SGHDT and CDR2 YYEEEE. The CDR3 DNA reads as TGTGCCAGCAGCCCCAACCCCCGCTATGGCTACACCTTC. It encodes CASSPNPRYGYTF.

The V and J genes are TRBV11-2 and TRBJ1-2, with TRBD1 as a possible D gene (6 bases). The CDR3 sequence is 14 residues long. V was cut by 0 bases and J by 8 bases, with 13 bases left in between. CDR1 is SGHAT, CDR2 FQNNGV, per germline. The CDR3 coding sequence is TGTGCCAGCAGCTTAGATCGGGGGGCGCGCGGCTACACCTTC. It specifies CASSLDRGARGYTF.

This CDR3 is CASSKAGAAGELFF. As DNA, the CDR3 is TGTGCCAGTTCAAAAGCGGGAGCAGCCGGGGAGCTGTTTTTT. J is TRBJ2-2 and V is TRBV19, with TRBD2 identical over 8 bases. Germline assignment: CDR1 LNHDA and CDR2 SQIVND (reference sequence). The CDR3 is 14 residues long. V was clipped by 8 bases and J by 6 bases; unmatched bases: 8.

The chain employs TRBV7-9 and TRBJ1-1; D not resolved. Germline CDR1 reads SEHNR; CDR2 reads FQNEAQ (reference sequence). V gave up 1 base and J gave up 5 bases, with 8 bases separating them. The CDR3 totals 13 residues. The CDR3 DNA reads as TGTGCCAGCAGCTTAGATCAGAGGACTGAAGCTTTCTTT. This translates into CASSLDQRTEAFF.

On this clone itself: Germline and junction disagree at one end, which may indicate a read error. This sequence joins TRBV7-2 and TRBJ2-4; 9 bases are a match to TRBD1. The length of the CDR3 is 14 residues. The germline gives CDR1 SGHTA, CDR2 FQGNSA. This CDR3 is CASSADRGTGLRNF. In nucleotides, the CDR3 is TGTGCCAGCAGCGCCGACAGGGGGACTGGATTGCGGAACTTC.

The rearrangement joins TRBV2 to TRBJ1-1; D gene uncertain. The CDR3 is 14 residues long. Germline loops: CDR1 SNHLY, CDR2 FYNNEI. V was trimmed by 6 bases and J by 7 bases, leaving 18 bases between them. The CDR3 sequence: CASSLNWSSDEAFF. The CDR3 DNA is TGTGCCAGCAGCCTCAACTGGTCGTCGGATGAAGCTTTCTTT.

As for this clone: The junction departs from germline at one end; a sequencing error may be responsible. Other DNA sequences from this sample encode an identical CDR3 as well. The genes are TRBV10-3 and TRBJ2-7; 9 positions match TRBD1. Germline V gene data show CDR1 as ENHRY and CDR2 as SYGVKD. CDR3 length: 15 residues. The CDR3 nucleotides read TGCGCCATCAGTGACCCCGGACAGGGGACATACGAGCAGTACTTC. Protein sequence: CAISDPGQGTYEQYF.

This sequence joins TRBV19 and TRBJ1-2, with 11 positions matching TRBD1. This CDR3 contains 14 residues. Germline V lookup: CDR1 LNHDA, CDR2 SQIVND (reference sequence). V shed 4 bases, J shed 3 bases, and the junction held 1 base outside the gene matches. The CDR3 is CASSRDRGDYGYTF. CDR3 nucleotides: TGTGCCAGTAGTAGGGACAGGGGGGACTATGGCTACACCTTC.

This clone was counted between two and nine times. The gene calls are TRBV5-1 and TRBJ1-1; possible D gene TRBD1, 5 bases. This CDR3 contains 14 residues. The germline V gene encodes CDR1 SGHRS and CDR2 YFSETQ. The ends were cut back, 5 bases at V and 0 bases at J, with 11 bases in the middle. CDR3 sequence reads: CASRTDPMNTEAFF. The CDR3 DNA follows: TGCGCCAGCAGGACAGATCCAATGAACACTGAAGCTTTCTTT. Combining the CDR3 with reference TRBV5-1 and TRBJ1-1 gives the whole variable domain KAGVTQTPRYLIKTRGQQVTLSCSPISGHRSVSWYQQTPGQGLQFLFEYFSETQRNKGNFPGRFSGRQFSNSRSEMNVSTLELGDSALYLCASRTDPMNTEAFFGQGTRLTVV.